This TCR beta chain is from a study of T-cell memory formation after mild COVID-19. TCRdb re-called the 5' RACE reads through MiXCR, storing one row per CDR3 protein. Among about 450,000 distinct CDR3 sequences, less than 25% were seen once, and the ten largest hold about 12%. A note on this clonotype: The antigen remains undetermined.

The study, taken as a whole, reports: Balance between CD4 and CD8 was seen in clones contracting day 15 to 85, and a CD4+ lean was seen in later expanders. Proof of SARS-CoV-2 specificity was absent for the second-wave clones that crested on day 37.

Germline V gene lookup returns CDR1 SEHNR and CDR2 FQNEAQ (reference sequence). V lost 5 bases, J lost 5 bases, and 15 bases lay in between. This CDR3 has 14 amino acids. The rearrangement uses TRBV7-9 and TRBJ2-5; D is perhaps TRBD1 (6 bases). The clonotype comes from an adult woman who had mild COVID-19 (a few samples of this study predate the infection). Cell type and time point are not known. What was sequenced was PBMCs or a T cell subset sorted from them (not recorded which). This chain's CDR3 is CASSQLRGSETQYF. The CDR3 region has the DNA TGTGCCAGCAGCCAGTTGAGGGGGTCGGAGACCCAGTACTTC.